Presented here are 30 T cell receptor beta chains from one specimen sequenced in a study of technical replicates of blood from several donors. Some clones are missing from TCRdb's copy, which holds only in-frame ones; the method was immunoSEQ multiplex PCR. The data show 70,000 to 80,000 clones, with around 92% seen just once and 0.42% held by the top ten. The sample comprised T cells isolated from PBMCs. The receptors were gathered from a human donor in good health.

The chain couples TRBV6-5 to TRBJ2-5, with D possibly matching TRBD2 (6 bases). The germline CDR1 and CDR2 sequences are MNHEY and SVGAGI. There are 14 residues in the CDR3. Trimming removed 6 bases at V and 4 bases at J, with 15 bases between. CDR3 coding DNA: TGTGCCAGCAGACCTGGGGCTAGCGTAGAGACCCAGTACTTC. Translation: CASRPGASVETQYF.

The J gene is TRBJ1-3, the V gene TRBV25-1; D unclear. V was pared by 4 bases and J by 0 bases, with 4 bases between. CDR1 MGHDK and CDR2 SYGVNS come from the germline V gene. There are 13 residues in the CDR3. The CDR3 DNA follows: TGTGCCAGCAGTGTCTACTCTGGAAACACCATATATTTT. Protein product: CASSVYSGNTIYF.

The gene calls are TRBV6-5 and TRBJ1-3; D gene unclear. V lost 2 bases to trimming and J lost 4 bases, with 6 bases between them. CDR3 length: 13 amino acids. Germline V lookup: CDR1 MNHEY, CDR2 SVGAGI. Here the CDR3 reads CASSYREGNTIYF. Written as DNA, the CDR3 is TGTGCCAGCAGTTACAGGGAGGGAAACACCATATATTTT.

The chain links TRBV6-1 to TRBJ2-7; D unresolved. V dropped 2 bases and J dropped 3 bases, with 14 bases sitting between them. The CDR3 consists of 15 residues. Germline CDR1 reads MNHNS; CDR2 reads SASEGT. This CDR3 reads CASSESGRHLYEQYF. Here the CDR3 DNA reads TGTGCCAGCAGTGAATCTGGCCGACATCTCTACGAGCAGTACTTC.

This rearrangement joins TRBV7-9 to TRBJ2-1, with 10 bases matching TRBD2. The V and J ends lost 3 bases and 9 bases, in that order; junction bases with no gene match: 8. The CDR3 contains 15 residues. CDR1 and CDR2 (germline): SEHNR, FQNEAQ (reference sequence). The CDR3 loop is CASSFTSGNFGEQFF. CDR3 bases: TGTGCCAGCAGCTTCACTAGCGGGAATTTTGGTGAGCAGTTCTTC.

This chain connects TRBV29-1 to TRBJ2-7; 11 nucleotides match TRBD1. The germline V gene has CDR1 SQVTM and CDR2 ANQGSEA. The V and J ends lost 7 bases and 1 base, in that order; junction bases with no gene match: 6. CDR3 length equals 14 residues. CDR3 sequence (DNA): TGCAGCGGCCGACGGGACAGGGGGTCCTACGAGCAGTACTTC. This sequence encodes CSGRRDRGSYEQYF.

The chain recombines TRBV6-6 with TRBJ2-1, with 7 bases fitting TRBD2. V gave up 4 bases and J gave up 0 bases; unmatched junction bases: 6. The CDR3 is 16 residues long. Looked up from germline, CDR1 is MNHNY and CDR2 is SVGAGI (reference sequence). CDR3 sequence (DNA): TGTGCCAGCAGTTCTAGCGGCCGTAGCTCCTACAATGAGCAGTTCTTC. Translated: CASSSSGRSSYNEQFF.

This clone was seen a single time. This chain connects TRBV4-3 to TRBJ2-7, with TRBD2 as a possible D gene (5 bases). Germline V gene lookup returns CDR1 LGHNA and CDR2 YSLEER. The length of the CDR3 is 15 residues. Trimming took off 4 bases at V and 3 bases at J, with 16 bases between the two ends. The CDR3 protein is CASSLELGFLYEQYF. Written as DNA, the CDR3 is TGCGCCAGCAGCCTAGAACTAGGATTTCTCTACGAGCAGTACTTC.

The CDR3 spells CASSPPWPQGETQYF. CDR3 sequence (DNA): TGTGCCAGCAGCCCGCCGTGGCCGCAGGGAGAGACCCAGTACTTC. This chain links TRBV5-6 with TRBJ2-5; D might be TRBD1 (5 bases). CDR1 and CDR2 (germline): SGHDT, YYEEEE. The CDR3 extends over 15 amino acids. The V and J ends lost 4 bases and 4 bases respectively, with 17 bases between them.

CDR3 protein: CASKKGGYNQPQHF. CDR3 nucleotides: TGTGCCAGCAAGAAAGGGGGTTACAATCAGCCCCAGCATTTT. The chain has TRBV6-5 and TRBJ1-5; D might be TRBD1 (6 bases). The germline CDR1 and CDR2 sequences are MNHEY and SVGAGI. The V end lost 7 bases, the J end lost 3 bases, and 13 bases lay between the germline ends. The CDR3 covers 14 residues.

This clone was detected once. The chain has TRBV5-4 and TRBJ2-3; 7 bases align to TRBD2. Germline values: CDR1 SGHNT, CDR2 YYREEE (reference sequence). The length of the CDR3 is 16 residues. V lost 4 bases and J lost 6; bases outside the gene matches: 14. The CDR3 spells CASSLRLAGIGDTQYF. The CDR3 nucleotides are TGTGCCAGCAGCCTCAGACTAGCTGGGATCGGGGATACGCAGTATTTT.

This clone occurred a few times. The J gene is TRBJ2-1, the V gene TRBV7-3; 10 bases are a match to TRBD1. The V gene's germline CDR1 is SGHTA and CDR2 FQGTGA. The CDR3 sequence is 15 residues long. Losses at the gene ends were 2 bases for V and 6 bases for J; bases not matched to a gene: 4. For the CDR3, the DNA is TGTGCCAGCAGCTTAGGACAGGGGGGGGCCAATGAGCAGTTCTTC. Encoded protein: CASSLGQGGANEQFF.

With regard to this clone: The junction departs from germline at one end; a sequencing error may be responsible. The chain links TRBV10-3 to TRBJ1-1; 7 bases are a match to TRBD1. The CDR3 runs 14 residues. Germline V CDR1 and CDR2: ENHRY, SYGVKD. In nucleotides, the CDR3 is TGTGCCATAAGTGACAGGGAAAGTGTCACTGAAGCTTTCTTT. This translates into CAISDRESVTEAFF.

This chain uses TRBV27 with TRBJ1-4; no reliable D call. Trimming shortened V by 4 bases and J by 7 bases, and 13 bases separated the two germline ends. The germline CDR1 and CDR2 sequences are MNHEY and SMNVEV (reference sequence). This CDR3 has 14 amino acids. CDR3 in amino acids: CASSSLLRGEKLFF. The CDR3 region has the DNA TGTGCCAGCAGTTCCTTACTTAGAGGTGAAAAACTGTTTTTT.

The chain is built from TRBV15 and TRBJ1-5, with a possible D match to TRBD1 (6 bases). The CDR3 spans 16 residues. Germline assignment: CDR1 LNHNV and CDR2 YYDKDF (reference sequence). V lost 0 bases to trimming and J lost 5 bases, with 14 bases between them. CDR3 DNA: TGTGCCACCAGCAGAGATGACAGGTGGAGTGATCAGCCCCAGCATTTT. This sequence encodes CATSRDDRWSDQPQHF.

This chain joins TRBV19 and TRBJ1-1; D might be TRBD1 (6 bases). V gave up 6 bases and J gave up 1 base, with 12 bases separating them. The CDR3 extends over 14 amino acids. The germline CDR1 and CDR2 sequences are LNHDA and SQIVND (reference sequence). This CDR3 is CASSRGQRNTEAFF. In DNA, the CDR3 is TGTGCCAGTAGCCGCGGACAGAGGAACACTGAAGCTTTCTTT.

The V call is TRBV10-1, the J call TRBJ1-1; maybe TRBD1 (5 bases). The CDR3 spans 13 residues. The V and J ends lost 5 bases and 10 bases respectively, with 17 bases between them. CDR1 and CDR2 from the germline V gene are WNHNN and SYGVQD (reference sequence). CDR3 sequence reads: CASSQGSSPGAFF. CDR3 sequence (DNA): TGCGCCAGCAGTCAGGGCAGTTCTCCGGGAGCTTTCTTT.

The V gene is TRBV7-2, the J gene TRBJ2-1; D perhaps matches TRBD2 (5 bases). The V gene lost 5 bases and the J gene lost 10 bases, with 18 bases spanning the gap. Per germline, CDR1 SGHTA and CDR2 FQGNSA. This CDR3 has 14 residues. The CDR3 is CASSPLSGEWEQFF. The CDR3 DNA sequence: TGTGCCAGCAGCCCGCTGTCTGGGGAGTGGGAGCAGTTCTTC.

The chain joins TRBV28 to TRBJ1-5; D possibly corresponds to TRBD1 (6 bases). Looked up from germline, CDR1 is MDHEN and CDR2 is SYDVKM. This CDR3 has 14 amino acids. V shed 4 bases and J shed 5 bases, with 12 bases lying between them. The CDR3 DNA reads TGTGCCAGCAGTTATCCTGACAGGTATCAGCCCCAGCATTTT. Its protein is CASSYPDRYQPQHF.

This chain uses TRBV7-2 with TRBJ2-7; 10 nucleotides line up with TRBD1. CDR3 size: 15 residues. V trimming: 5 bases; J trimming: 4 bases; junction bases outside the gene matches: 8. Germline CDR1 SGHTA, CDR2 FQGNSA. Here the CDR3 reads CASSRTGTGVYEQYF. The CDR3 bases are TGTGCCAGCAGCCGGACCGGGACAGGGGTATACGAGCAGTACTTC. The full variable domain, in which reference TRBV7-2 and TRBJ2-7 provide the parts outside the CDR3, is GAGVSQSPSNKVTEKGKDVELRCDPISGHTALYWYRQSLGQGLEFLIYFQGNSAPDKSGLPSDRFSAERTGGSVSTLTIQRTQQEDSAVYLCASSRTGTGVYEQYFGPGTRLTVT.

This clone has only a few counts. The chain employs TRBV19 and TRBJ2-7; D may be TRBD1 (6 bases). V was trimmed by 4 bases and J by 5 bases, leaving 18 bases between them. The length of the CDR3 is 15 residues. The V gene's germline CDR1 is LNHDA and CDR2 SQIVND (reference sequence). The CDR3 protein is CASSRSTGQQHEQYF. DNA of the CDR3: TGTGCCAGTAGTAGGTCAACAGGGCAACAACACGAGCAGTACTTC. Full variable domain (missing parts from reference TRBV19 and TRBJ2-7): DGGITQSPKYLFRKEGQNVTLSCEQNLNHDAMYWYRQDPGQGLRLIYYSQIVNDFQKGDIAEGYSVSREKKESFPLTVTSAQKNPTAFYLCASSRSTGQQHEQYFGPGTRLTVT.

The table lists this clone with a few counts. The chain employs TRBV7-9 and TRBJ1-2; D uncertain. The ends were cut back, 1 base at V and 7 bases at J, with 10 bases in the middle. Germline lookup yields CDR1 SEHNR and CDR2 FQNEAQ (reference sequence). The CDR3 totals 13 residues. The DNA of the CDR3 is TGTGCCAGCAGCTTAGAAGAGGGAGTTGGCTACACCTTC. It specifies CASSLEEGVGYTF.

V and J are TRBV7-9 and TRBJ2-1; D perhaps matches TRBD2 (5 bases). Germline CDR1 is SEHNR and CDR2 is FQNEAQ (reference sequence). The CDR3 runs to 12 residues. V lost 1 base to trimming and J lost 9 bases, with 7 bases between them. In nucleotides, the CDR3 is TGTGCCAGCAGCTTAGGTGAGGGTGAGCAGTTCTTC. The encoded protein is CASSLGEGEQFF.

V is TRBV7-9 and J is TRBJ1-2; D possibly corresponds to TRBD1 (5 bases). The CDR3 length is 13 residues. Germline-derived CDR1 and CDR2 are SEHNR and FQNEAQ (reference sequence). Trimming took off 3 bases at V and 6 bases at J, with 11 bases between the two ends. The CDR3 loop reads CASSLPGLHGYTF. CDR3 nucleotide sequence: TGTGCCAGCAGCTTGCCGGGACTCCATGGCTACACCTTC.

The V call is TRBV13, the J call TRBJ2-5; D not resolved. The V end lost 5 bases, the J end lost 5 bases, and 12 bases lay between the germline ends. The CDR3 extends over 13 amino acids. CDR1 is PRHDT and CDR2 is FYEKMQ in the germline V gene (reference sequence). CDR3 amino acids: CASSDPWAETQYF. Written as DNA, the CDR3 is TGTGCCAGCAGCGACCCCTGGGCGGAGACCCAGTACTTC.

In this sample, this clone turned up a few times. This rearrangement joins TRBV19 to TRBJ1-1; D gene ambiguous. The germline gives CDR1 LNHDA, CDR2 SQIVND (reference sequence). CDR3 size: 14 residues. Between the trimmed V and J ends, which lost 3 bases and 1 base, there was a span of 9 bases. DNA for the CDR3: TGTGCCAGTAGTATCGGGGTAGGGAACACTGAAGCTTTCTTT. This gives the protein CASSIGVGNTEAFF.

The chain recombines TRBV5-1 with TRBJ2-3; TRBD2 agrees at 7 bases. The CDR3 length is 16 residues. Germline assignment: CDR1 SGHRS and CDR2 YFSETQ. The trim removed 0 bases at V and 0 bases at J, leaving 4 bases unmatched. The CDR3 DNA follows: TGCGCCAGCAGCTTGGCCTTACTAGCGAGCACAGATACGCAGTATTTT. This gives the protein CASSLALLASTDTQYF.

The chain is built from TRBV27 and TRBJ1-1; no firm D call. The CDR3 loop spans 13 amino acids. CDR1 is MNHEY, CDR2 SMNVEV, per germline (reference sequence). Trimming removed 5 bases from V and 1 base from J, with 8 bases in between. The CDR3 protein is CASSISGNTEAFF. For the CDR3, the DNA is TGTGCCAGCAGTATCTCAGGGAACACTGAAGCTTTCTTT.

This rearrangement joins TRBV13 to TRBJ1-1, with D possibly matching TRBD1 (6 bases). The CDR3 is 17 residues long. Trimming removed 4 bases from V and 5 bases from J, with 23 bases in between. Germline loops: CDR1 PRHDT, CDR2 FYEKMQ (reference sequence). The CDR3 DNA follows: TGTGCCAGCAGCTCAGCTCCTCACAGGGAGAGTACAACTGAAGCTTTCTTT. Its translation is CASSSAPHRESTTEAFF.

The chain employs TRBV19 and TRBJ1-1; possibly TRBD1 for D (6 bases). Germline V gene lookup returns CDR1 LNHDA and CDR2 SQIVND (reference sequence). The ends were cut back, 3 bases at V and 8 bases at J, with 10 bases in the middle. The CDR3 totals 12 residues. Here the CDR3 DNA reads TGTGCCAGTAGTATGCCCGGGACAGAAGCTTTCTTT. Its translation is CASSMPGTEAFF.